This TCR beta chain emerged from a study of graft-versus-host responses after intestinal transplantation. The CDR3 spans 14 residues. In germline, CDR1 is SGHRS, CDR2 YFSETQ. V was cut by 0 bases and J by 1 base, with 7 bases left in between. Libraries were prepared by immunoSEQ multiplex PCR; TCRdb keeps only in-frame clonotypes and omits some of them. The sample lists 11,000 to 15,000 clones, roughly a third seen once, with roughly 5% in the top ten. Judged by abundance, this clone is medium-sized. Sequencing used alloreactive CD4+ T cells from a mixed lymphocyte reaction culture, obtained before intestinal transplant. Subset meaning: CFSE-low proliferating T cells sorted from approximately six-day pre-transplant mixed lymphocyte reaction (GvH or HvG direction). The clonotype comes from a human patient who received an intestinal transplant. This chain joins TRBV5-1 and TRBJ1-1; D is unclear. CDR3 nucleotide sequence: TGCGCCAGCAGCTTGGTATGGGGGAACACTGAAGCTTTCTTT. It translates to CASSLVWGNTEAFF.